Detailed here is one T cell receptor beta chain. Its antigen is unknown. TCR beta cDNA libraries had unique molecular identifiers. Out of about 0.95 to 10 million T cells, a few hundred thousand cDNA molecules were generated. TCRdb reanalysed the PCR reads using MiXCR and keeps one entry per CDR3 protein. The sample lists around 260,000 distinct CDR3 sequences, less than 40% occurring once. The data belong to a study of post-analysis software for immune sequencing data. Study findings and constraints: Patients had higher frequencies than controls of a few TRBV segments, including TRBV5-6, TRBV5-1 and TRBV20-1. Normalized Chao1 diversity was significantly reduced in patients versus controls.

The germline V gene encodes CDR1 SGHRS and CDR2 YFSETQ. The CDR3 contains 14 residues. Germline trimming cut 0 bases from V and 6 bases from J; bases unmatched to any gene: 3. The TCR was taken from a girl aged 10 to 17 with multiple sclerosis. The chain joins TRBV5-1 to TRBJ1-2; 9 bases match TRBD1. The sample taken for sequencing was blood. Here the CDR3 DNA reads TGCGCCAGCAGCTTGGGGACAGGGGAGGATGGCTACACCTTC. Residues: CASSLGTGEDGYTF.